These T cell receptor beta chains were read from a single sample in a study of blood T cell repertoires in COVID-19. Here immunoSEQ multiplex PCR was the method, and the copy in TCRdb shows in-frame clones only, minus some. The repertoire holds about 270,000 clones, with around 89% as singletons. Sequenced sample: PBMCs or T cells enriched from blood (not recorded which). These receptors were obtained from a woman in her thirties with acute COVID-19. Each CDR3 is given with its conserved first and last residue. A D gene is named only where the DNA matches it firmly. Clone size is not always given. Where it is, it says once, few, many or a class for expanded clones.

j_gene | abundance | v_gene | d_gene | CDR3nt | CDR3aa
TRBJ1-2 | . | TRBV7-9 | TRBD1 | TGTGCCAGCAGCCCCGAAGGGACAGGGGGCTTTGGCTACACCTTC | CASSPEGTGGFGYTF
TRBJ1-6 | . | TRBV28 | TRBD1 | TGTGCCAGCAGTCCGGGACAGGGGATTTTTTCACCCCTCCACTTT | CASSPGQGIFSPLHF
TRBJ2-3 | . | TRBV25-1 | . | TGTGCCAGCAGTGAACCGGGAGTTCTTGGTACGCAGTATTTT | CASSEPGVLGTQYF
TRBJ2-1 | . | TRBV28 | TRBD1 | TGTGCCAGCAGTTCCCCCGACAGGGGATACAATGAGCAGTTCTTC | CASSSPDRGYNEQFF
TRBJ2-7 | . | TRBV5-6 | . | TGTGCCAGCAGCCGCGGACAGCTCATCTACGAGCAGTACTTC | CASSRGQLIYEQYF
TRBJ1-6 | once | TRBV30 | TRBD1 | TGTGCCTGGGGACAGGGGAATTCACCCCTCCACTTT | CAWGQGNSPLHF
TRBJ1-1 | . | TRBV6-5 | . | TGTGCCAGCAGCCAGGGCAACACTGAAGCTTTCTTT | CASSQGNTEAFF
TRBJ1-1 | . | TRBV4-1 | . | TGCGCCAGCAGCCCCCCGTCTCTGAACACTGAAGCTTTCTTT | CASSPPSLNTEAFF
TRBJ2-1 | . | TRBV7-2 | . | TGTGCCAGCAGCTTAGGTGGGGGGACGGCCTCCTACAATGAGCAGTTCTTC | CASSLGGGTASYNEQFF
TRBJ1-5 | . | TRBV24-1 | . | TGTGCCACCAGTGACGGGGACTCTGCGTGGAGCAATCAGCCCCAGCATTTT | CATSDGDSAWSNQPQHF
TRBJ2-1 | once | TRBV29-1 | TRBD1 | TGCAGCGTACCGGGACAGGGGCTCAATGAGCAGTTCTTC | CSVPGQGLNEQFF
TRBJ2-2 | . | TRBV7-3 | TRBD2 | TGTGCCAGCAGCTTAAGCCTAGCGGGAGGCACCGGGGAGCTGTTTTTT | CASSLSLAGGTGELFF
TRBJ1-3 | . | TRBV6-5 | TRBD1 | TGTGCCAGCAGTTCCCTGACAGGGCTCTCTGGAAACACCATATATTTT | CASSSLTGLSGNTIYF
TRBJ2-7 | . | TRBV28 | . | TGTGCCAGCAGTTCCCGTTCCTACGAGCAGTACTTC | CASSSRSYEQYF
TRBJ2-5 | . | TRBV24-1 | . | TGTGCCACCAGTGACTCCGCCGCGGAGACCCAGTACTTC | CATSDSAAETQYF
TRBJ2-1 | . | TRBV7-9 | TRBD2 | TGTGCCAGCAGCTTATCGGGGGGTATTGGAAAAGATGAGCAGTTCTTC | CASSLSGGIGKDEQFF
TRBJ1-2 | . | TRBV19 | TRBD1 | TGTGCCACCTTTGTCCCGGGACAGCCCGGGGGTGGCTACACCTTC | CATFVPGQPGGGYTF
TRBJ2-7 | . | TRBV19 | . | TGTGCCAGTAGTACCCGACAGGGAGGAAACCCCTACGAGCAGTACTTC | CASSTRQGGNPYEQYF
TRBJ2-1 | . | TRBV10-3 | TRBD2 | TGTGCCATCAGTGAGTCCGGGACTAGCGGGGGTAGCTCCTACAATGAGCAGTTCTTC | CAISESGTSGGSSYNEQFF
TRBJ1-4 | . | TRBV19 | . | TGTGCCACCACAGGCGGGGCAACTAATGAAAAACTGTTTTTT | CATTGGATNEKLFF
TRBJ2-7 | . | TRBV19 | . | TGTGCCAGTAGTCCAGCAGCGATATACGAGCAGTACTTC | CASSPAAIYEQYF
TRBJ2-3 | . | TRBV7-2 | . | TGTGCCAGCAGCTTAGGAGGTTCTCACGGGGCGCAGTATTTT | CASSLGGSHGAQYF
TRBJ2-2 | . | TRBV6-4 | . | TGTGCCAGCACCCCCCAGGGGGGTAGCGATACCGGGGAGCTGTTTTTT | CASTPQGGSDTGELFF
TRBJ2-1 | . | TRBV18 | . | TGTGCCAGCTCACCGGCCCAACCACCCGATGAGCAGTTCTTC | CASSPAQPPDEQFF
TRBJ1-5 | . | TRBV28 | TRBD1 | TGTGCCAGCAGTTTGGCCAACAGGGGAGATCAGCCCCAGCATTTT | CASSLANRGDQPQHF
TRBJ2-3 | . | TRBV9 | . | TGTGCCAGCAGCGTGGGCCGCCCAGATACGCAGTATTTT | CASSVGRPDTQYF
TRBJ2-7 | . | TRBV5-1 | . | TGCGCCAGCAGCTTGGACAGAGGGAGGCTCTACGAGCAGTACTTC | CASSLDRGRLYEQYF
TRBJ1-5 | . | TRBV27 | . | TGTGCCAGCAGTTGGGCGGGTGGCACTCAGCCCCAGCATTTT | CASSWAGGTQPQHF
TRBJ2-1 | . | TRBV4-1 | TRBD2 | TGCGCCAGCAGCCAGGGACTAGCGGGAGTATTAAATGAGCAGTTCTTC | CASSQGLAGVLNEQFF
TRBJ2-7 | few | TRBV19 | . | TGTGCCAGTAGAGCAGGGGTTGAGTACGAGCAGTACTTC | CASRAGVEYEQYF
TRBJ1-2 | . | TRBV7-9 | TRBD1 | TGTGCCAGCAGTCCGGGACAGGGGGCAGCCTATGGCTACACCTTC | CASSPGQGAAYGYTF
TRBJ1-1 | . | TRBV18 | TRBD1 | TGTGCCAGCTCACCACCGTGGACAGGGACGAACACTGAAGCTTTCTTT | CASSPPWTGTNTEAFF
TRBJ1-5 | once | TRBV7-9 | . | TGTGCCAGCAGCTTACCGGGCAATCAGCCCCAGCATTTT | CASSLPGNQPQHF
TRBJ2-7 | . | TRBV2 | . | TGTGCCAGCAGAACCGGGACTTCATCCTACGAGCAGTACTTC | CASRTGTSSYEQYF
TRBJ1-6 | . | TRBV6-5 | . | TGTGCCAGCATGCCCGGGAGCTCCTATAATTCACCCCTCCACTTT | CASMPGSSYNSPLHF
TRBJ1-2 | . | TRBV3-1/TRBV3-2 | . | TGTGCCAGCAGCCAAGGATTTGTGGGGGGTGGCTACACCTTC | CASSQGFVGGGYTF
TRBJ2-3 | . | TRBV29-1 | TRBD2 | TGCAGCGTTGAAGACTGGGGCGGGGGACGAAGCACAGATACGCAGTATTTT | CSVEDWGGGRSTDTQYF
TRBJ1-4 | . | TRBV5-1 | . | TGCGCCAGCAGCTCCGGGACTGGAAATGAAAAACTGTTTTTT | CASSSGTGNEKLFF
TRBJ2-7 | once | TRBV21-1 | . | TGTGCCAGCAGCGGTCGGGACAGGGGTTTTATCGAGCAGTACTTC | CASSGRDRGFIEQYF
TRBJ2-1 | few | TRBV7-3 | . | TGTGCCAGCAGCTTCGACCGGGGCTCCTACAATGAGCAGTTCTTC | CASSFDRGSYNEQFF
TRBJ1-1 | few | TRBV2 | TRBD1 | TGTGCCAGCAGTGGGATAGGGGGCAGGGGTGAAGCTTTCTTT | CASSGIGGRGEAFF
TRBJ1-6 | . | TRBV4-3 | TRBD1 | TGCGCCAGCAGCCAAGCCACAGGGGAATCACCCCTCCACTTT | CASSQATGESPLHF
TRBJ2-1 | . | TRBV11-1 | TRBD2 | TGTGCCAGCACCAGGACTAGTCCCTATGAGCAGTTCTTC | CASTRTSPYEQFF
TRBJ2-1 | once | TRBV24-1 | . | TGTGCCACCAGTGACCCGACCAGGAAGCAGTTCTTC | CATSDPTRKQFF
TRBJ2-7 | . | TRBV3-1/TRBV3-2 | . | TGTGCCAGCAGCCAAACAGATAGGCAGTACTTC | CASSQTDRQYF
TRBJ2-7 | . | TRBV13 | TRBD2 | TGTGCCAGCAGCTTAGGCCAAGGGCGGGAGAGGGGATACGAGCAGTACTTC | CASSLGQGRERGYEQYF
TRBJ2-2 | . | TRBV10-1 | TRBD1 | TGCGCCAGCAGTCATCATTACCGGGGACAGAGCACCGGGGAGCTGTTTTTT | CASSHHYRGQSTGELFF
TRBJ1-3 | once | TRBV19 | . | TGTGCCAGTAGTCAGAGCGGGGAAGTTAACACCATATATTTT | CASSQSGEVNTIYF
TRBJ1-3 | . | TRBV9 | TRBD1 | TGTGCCAGCAGCGTAGAGGGACAGGGGTTCGGAAACACCATATATTTT | CASSVEGQGFGNTIYF
TRBJ2-7 | . | TRBV30 | . | TGTGCCTGGAGTAAGGACAGCTACGAGCAGTACTTC | CAWSKDSYEQYF
TRBJ1-2 | . | TRBV27 | TRBD1 | TGTGCCAGCAGTTTAGGGACAGAAGATGGCTACACCTTC | CASSLGTEDGYTF
TRBJ2-3 | . | TRBV11-1 | TRBD2 | TGTGCCAGCAGCCCGAGGACTAGCGGGGGCACAGATACGCAGTATTTT | CASSPRTSGGTDTQYF
TRBJ2-7 | . | TRBV13 | . | TGTGCCAGCAGCTCCAGCCCGGCAGGCTACTACGAGCAGTACTTC | CASSSSPAGYYEQYF